Below, 26 T cell receptor beta chains from the same sample are listed, as sequenced in a study of response to subunit inactivated influenza vaccine. Each CDR3 protein is one row after TCRdb ran MiXCR on the RT-PCR reads. The profile covers hundreds of thousands of distinct CDR3 sequences, with around 10% appearing a single time and approximately 11% taken by the ten largest. The same sample was also used in a study of T cells expressing NK-cell markers. That work adds: UMI-tagged 5'RACE template switching yielded the TCR beta cDNA.

Material: PBMCs from blood, obtained on the day of vaccination. Every receptor here comes from a middle-aged man who received an inactivated influenza vaccine.

This clonotype was counted at least ten times. V usage is TRBV7-8 and J usage is TRBJ2-1; TRBD2 aligns across 10 bases. The CDR3 runs to 17 residues. The ends lost 5 bases at V and 5 bases at J; junction bases unmatched: 12. The germline gives CDR1 SGHVS, CDR2 FQNEAQ. The CDR3 here is CASSRKTLAGVHNEQFF. For the CDR3, the DNA is TGTGCCAGCAGCCGAAAGACTCTAGCGGGGGTACACAATGAGCAGTTCTTC.

The chain joins TRBV5-1 to TRBJ2-2; TRBD1 aligns across 7 bases. The trim removed 4 bases at V and 0 bases at J, leaving 3 bases unmatched. The CDR3 has 15 amino acids. Germline assignment: CDR1 SGHRS and CDR2 YFSETQ. This chain's CDR3 is CASSEGAANTGELFF. DNA of the CDR3: TGCGCCAGCAGCGAGGGGGCGGCGAACACCGGGGAGCTGTTTTTT. Full variable domain (outside the CDR3, taken from reference TRBV5-1 and TRBJ2-2): KAGVTQTPRYLIKTRGQQVTLSCSPISGHRSVSWYQQTPGQGLQFLFEYFSETQRNKGNFPGRFSGRQFSNSRSEMNVSTLELGDSALYLCASSEGAANTGELFFGEGSRLTVL.

This clonotype was counted a few times. CDR3 region: CASSVESNTGELFF. In DNA, the CDR3 is TGTGCCAGCAGCGTGGAGTCGAACACCGGGGAGCTGTTTTTT. V gene TRBV12-3 or TRBV12-4 combines with J gene TRBJ2-2; D is unclear. The CDR3 totals 14 residues. Trimming removed 6 bases from V and 0 bases from J, with 8 bases in between.

The CDR3 is CASKAGLRDTQYF. CDR3 sequence (DNA): TGTGCCAGCAAAGCGGGACTCCGGGATACGCAGTATTTT. The chain has TRBV27 and TRBJ2-3; 7 bases are shared with TRBD2. Germline CDR1 MNHEY, CDR2 SMNVEV (reference sequence). The CDR3 covers 13 residues. Losses at the gene ends were 7 bases for V and 6 bases for J; bases not matched to a gene: 7.

The V gene is TRBV20-1, the J gene TRBJ2-7; TRBD1 matches at 8 bases. Per germline, CDR1 DFQATT and CDR2 SNEGSKA (reference sequence). This CDR3 has 11 residues. This CDR3 is CGGGQGYEQYF. The CDR3 DNA sequence: TGCGGGGGAGGACAGGGCTACGAGCAGTACTTC.

This clonotype was seen a handful of times. The chain carries TRBV3-1 and TRBJ2-7, with TRBD2 matching 8 bases. This CDR3 spans 16 amino acids. The germline V gene has CDR1 LGHDT and CDR2 YNNKEL (reference sequence). The V segment lost 4 bases and the J segment 4 bases; nucleotides outside the gene matches: 12. The CDR3 protein is CASSLTSGGSSYEQYF. In DNA form, the CDR3 reads TGTGCCAGCAGCCTAACTAGCGGAGGTTCCTCGTACGAGCAGTACTTC.

This clonotype was seen more than once but under ten times. The chain recombines TRBV7-3 with TRBJ2-7; perhaps TRBD1 as D (5 bases). CDR3 size: 14 residues. Trimming cost V 2 bases and J 6 bases, with 14 bases left between them. Germline loops: CDR1 SGHTA, CDR2 FQGTGA. The CDR3 region has the DNA TGTGCCAGCAGCTTATTTCAGGGAATCGGCGAGCAGTACTTC. This sequence encodes CASSLFQGIGEQYF.

The rearrangement uses TRBV19 and TRBJ1-5; D gene ambiguous. Germline lookup yields CDR1 LNHDA and CDR2 SQIVND (reference sequence). The V end lost 3 bases, the J end lost 2 bases, and 11 bases lay between the germline ends. The CDR3 spans 15 residues. The CDR3 DNA sequence: TGTGCCAGTAGTATCGGGTGGGGAGGCAATCAGCCCCAGCATTTT. This gives the protein CASSIGWGGNQPQHF.

This clonotype has only a few counts. V is TRBV5-1 and J is TRBJ2-1, with a possible D match to TRBD1 (7 bases). The CDR3 extends over 14 amino acids. From germline, CDR1 is SGHRS and CDR2 YFSETQ. V was pared by 5 bases and J by 4 bases, with 13 bases between. The CDR3 DNA reads TGCGCCAGCAGGGCGGGACAGCGATACAATGAGCAGTTCTTC. Translated: CASRAGQRYNEQFF. The whole variable domain, remainder taken from reference TRBV5-1 and TRBJ2-1, is KAGVTQTPRYLIKTRGQQVTLSCSPISGHRSVSWYQQTPGQGLQFLFEYFSETQRNKGNFPGRFSGRQFSNSRSEMNVSTLELGDSALYLCASRAGQRYNEQFFGPGTRLTVL.

The gene calls are TRBV6-1 and TRBJ1-4; maybe TRBD1 (5 bases). The germline CDR1 and CDR2 sequences are MNHNS and SASEGT. The CDR3 length is 16 residues. Trimming shortened V by 6 bases and J by 5 bases, and 19 bases separated the two germline ends. The CDR3: CASSRLGGSSNEKLFF. CDR3 nucleotides: TGTGCCAGCAGCCGCCTTGGGGGTAGTTCGAATGAAAAACTGTTTTTT.

This clonotype has a handful of counts. The chain recombines TRBV7-9 with TRBJ2-7, with D unclear. V was cut by 4 bases and J by 3 bases, with 13 bases left in between. This CDR3 comprises 14 residues. CDR1 SEHNR and CDR2 FQNEAQ come from the germline V gene (reference sequence). The chain's CDR3 is CASSSLRSGYEQYF. The CDR3 DNA reads as TGTGCCAGCAGCTCTCTAAGATCCGGCTACGAGCAGTACTTC.

The chain joins TRBV5-6 to TRBJ2-3, with 8 bases lining up with TRBD2. The CDR3 extends over 16 amino acids. Looked up from germline, CDR1 is SGHDT and CDR2 is YYEEEE. The junction had 10 bases not matched to a gene; V was cut back by 1 base and J by 6 bases. This CDR3 is CASSLQVSGAGDTQYF. The CDR3 region has the DNA TGTGCCAGCAGCTTGCAAGTTAGCGGGGCGGGGGATACGCAGTATTTT.

A few counts support this clonotype. This chain links TRBV4-1 with TRBJ1-6, with 7 positions matching TRBD1. Trimming at V came to 6 bases and at J to 2 bases, leaving 4 bases not matched to a gene. In germline, CDR1 is MGHRA, CDR2 YSYEKL. This CDR3 has 15 residues. The CDR3 region is CASSGDRTYNSPLHF. CDR3 nucleotide sequence: TGCGCCAGCAGTGGGGACAGAACCTATAATTCACCCCTCCACTTT.

This clonotype has only a few counts. The chain has TRBV12-3 or TRBV12-4 and TRBJ1-6; 7 bases agree with TRBD1. J lost 6 bases, V lost 5 bases, and 1 base had no gene match. This CDR3 has 13 amino acids. The DNA of the CDR3 is TGTGCCAGCAGTGGACAGGCTAATTCACCCCTCCACTTT. It translates to CASSGQANSPLHF.

The chain recombines TRBV9 with TRBJ1-1; possibly TRBD1 for D (6 bases). Germline loops: CDR1 SGDLS, CDR2 YYNGEE. The CDR3 totals 14 residues. Trimming removed 3 bases at V and 1 base at J, with 10 bases between. The DNA for the CDR3 is TGTGCCAGCAGCGCGGGACATGCGAACACTGAAGCTTTCTTT. Its translation is CASSAGHANTEAFF. The full variable domain, in which reference TRBV9 and TRBJ1-1 provide the parts outside the CDR3, is DSGVTQTPKHLITATGQRVTLRCSPRSGDLSVYWYQQSLDQGLQFLIQYYNGEERAKGNILERFSAQQFPDLHSELNLSSLELGDSALYFCASSAGHANTEAFFGQGTRLTVV.

The chain is built from TRBV5-1 and TRBJ1-3; D not certain. The V gene lost 1 base and the J gene lost 0 bases, with 8 bases spanning the gap. CDR1 is SGHRS, CDR2 YFSETQ, per germline. The CDR3 contains 15 residues. Written as DNA, the CDR3 is TGCGCCAGCAGCTTGACGGTATTCTCTGGAAACACCATATATTTT. It codes for CASSLTVFSGNTIYF.

A note on this clonotype: At one of its ends the junction is not consistent with the germline gene, which may arise from a read error. CDR3 coding DNA: TGTGCTAGCAGCCCGTTAATCGTGGCCAAGACCCAGTACTTC. Translation gives CASSPLIVAKTQYF. This chain links TRBV7-7 with TRBJ2-5, with D unclear. The germline V gene has CDR1 SSHAT and CDR2 FNYEAQ (reference sequence). There are 14 residues in the CDR3.

The table lists this clonotype with many counts. The J gene is TRBJ2-5, the V gene TRBV7-2; no clear D. Between the trimmed V and J ends, which lost 6 bases and 2 bases, there was a span of 7 bases. The CDR3 totals 12 residues. The germline V gene encodes CDR1 SGHTA and CDR2 FQGNSA. The CDR3 DNA is TGTGCCAGCAGTCATGGGCAAGAGACCCAGTACTTC. It codes for CASSHGQETQYF.

The CDR3: CAIMGIQVDTQYF. CDR3 DNA: TGTGCCATCATGGGGATTCAGGTAGATACGCAGTATTTT. The V and J genes are TRBV10-3 and TRBJ2-3; D gene unclear. V lost 7 bases to trimming and J lost 5 bases, with 13 bases between them. CDR1 is ENHRY and CDR2 is SYGVKD in the germline V gene. CDR3 size: 13 residues.

Sample share makes this clonotype medium-sized. V and J are TRBV4-1 and TRBJ1-4; D not certain. Between the trimmed V and J ends, which lost 5 bases and 0 bases, there was a span of 10 bases. This CDR3 spans 15 amino acids. The germline V gene has CDR1 MGHRA and CDR2 YSYEKL. The CDR3 here is CASSYPGATNEKLFF. In DNA form, the CDR3 reads TGCGCCAGCAGCTACCCCGGTGCAACTAATGAAAAACTGTTTTTT.

The table lists this clonotype with many counts. This rearrangement joins TRBV5-6 to TRBJ2-3; D is ambiguous. The CDR3 totals 14 residues. Deletions cut 4 bases from V and 0 bases from J, with 9 bases between. Germline values: CDR1 SGHDT, CDR2 YYEEEE. CDR3 region: CASSPVRSTDTQYF. In DNA, the CDR3 is TGTGCCAGCAGCCCTGTTCGGAGCACAGATACGCAGTATTTT. Looking up the rest from reference TRBV5-6 and TRBJ2-3 gives the full variable domain: DAGVTQSPTHLIKTRGQQVTLRCSPKSGHDTVSWYQQALGQGPQFIFQYYEEEERQRGNFPDRFSGHQFPNYSSELNVNALLLGDSALYLCASSPVRSTDTQYFGPGTRLTVL.

This clonotype has more than one count but fewer than ten. V and J are TRBV5-1 and TRBJ1-5, with D tentatively TRBD1 (5 bases). Per germline, CDR1 SGHRS and CDR2 YFSETQ. The CDR3 is 17 residues long. Trimming shortened V by 0 bases and J by 0 bases, and 13 bases separated the two germline ends. Here the CDR3 reads CASSLDQGPYSNQPQHF. The CDR3 region has the DNA TGCGCCAGCAGCTTGGATCAGGGCCCTTATAGCAATCAGCCCCAGCATTTT.

The chain employs TRBV10-3 and TRBJ2-7; possibly TRBD2 for D (7 bases). This CDR3 is 12 amino acids long. Germline V lookup: CDR1 ENHRY, CDR2 SYGVKD. The germline V and J ends were trimmed by 10 bases and 4 bases, with 14 bases remaining between them. The CDR3 loop is CATTGRAYEQYF. The CDR3 DNA reads as TGTGCCACCACAGGGAGGGCATACGAGCAGTACTTC.

The V call is TRBV10-3, the J call TRBJ2-3; 13 bases fit TRBD2. CDR1 ENHRY and CDR2 SYGVKD come from the germline V gene. V was pared by 7 bases and J by 4 bases, with 2 bases of the junction left unmatched. This CDR3 region has 14 residues. The CDR3 nucleotides are TGTGCCATCAAGGGACTAGCGGGATCAGATACGCAGTATTTT. Its translation is CAIKGLAGSDTQYF.

In its sample, this clonotype was seen a few times. This rearrangement joins TRBV5-1 to TRBJ2-7, with 8 bases lining up with TRBD1. Per germline, CDR1 SGHRS and CDR2 YFSETQ. The CDR3 contains 14 residues. J gave up 4 bases and V 4 bases, and 7 bases lay outside the gene matches. The CDR3 DNA is TGCGCCAGCAGCGAGGACAGGGAAGTATACGAGCAGTACTTC. It codes for CASSEDREVYEQYF.

A remark on this clonotype: This likely reflects a read error, since a far larger clone is one base away. The chain recombines TRBV12-3 or TRBV12-4 with TRBJ2-3; no clear D. CDR3 size: 12 residues. CDR3: CAGSPGADTQYF. DNA for the CDR3: TGTGCCGGCAGCCCTGGCGCAGATACGCAGTATTTT.